This paragraph reports one TCR beta chain. As originally analysed: Amplifying reference gene primers gave estimates of nucleated cell counts. Only in-frame clones appear in the TCRdb table, and some are missing; sequencing was by immunoSEQ multiplex PCR. The V and J calls and the clone size are those of that table, but D and trimming were determined from the DNA. The sample contains a few hundred thousand clones, about nine tenths of which appear only once. Germline V gene lookup returns CDR1 SGHAT and CDR2 FQNNGV. V shed 4 bases and J 7 bases; nucleotides not matched to a gene: 9. CDR3 length: 17 residues. The sample belongs to a study of blood T cell repertoires in COVID-19. About the study: Both acute and convalescent COVID-19 samples were obtained from the United States, Italy and Spain. Sample material is recorded as cDNA or gDNA derived from T cells, B-cell-depleted T cells, or PBMCs.

Sequencing input: peripheral blood. This sequence joins TRBV11-2 and TRBJ2-2, with 13 bases matching TRBD2. This sequence was found in a woman in her thirties or forties who had recovered from COVID-19. Here the CDR3 DNA reads TGTGCCAGCAGCTCCGGACTAGCGGGAGTAAAGGTCGGGGAGCTGTTTTTT. It translates to CASSSGLAGVKVGELFF.